This TCR beta chain was documented in a study of blood T cells in healthy people across ages. Overall study context: Template switching picked up about one barcoded beta molecule for each two T cells. Study-level results: Diversity was higher, and naive CD4+ cells more numerous, in long-lived donors than in aged donors. Unsorted PBMC input precluded a conclusive naive versus antigen-experienced comparison.

The CDR3 totals 15 residues. CDR1 and CDR2 from the germline V gene are LNHDA and SQIVND (reference sequence). Trimming removed 5 bases from V and 10 bases from J; junction bases left unmatched: 12. The total RNA that was extracted per sample amounted to at least 5.5 micrograms. On this clonotype itself: The antigen is not known.

Primed by a sample-barcoded 5' primer and a J-beta primer mix, a second PCR proceeded for 7 to 11 cycles. MiXCR, run by TCRdb on the 5' RACE reads, gives a single entry per CDR3 protein. The data show just under 750,000 distinct CDR3 sequences, about a fifth seen once. This chain uses TRBV19 with TRBJ2-1; TRBD1 agrees at 9 bases. The clonotype comes from a man in his sixties or seventies in good health. The sequenced sample was blood. As DNA, the CDR3 is TGTGCCAGTAGTGTTATCCGGGACAGGGTGAACGAGCAGTTCTTC. Translating gives CASSVIRDRVNEQFF.